This T cell receptor (beta chain) was captured in a study of Ad26.COV2.S vaccination and SARS-CoV-2 variants. The CDR3 is 14 residues long. CDR1 and CDR2 (germline): MNHEY, SMNVEV (reference sequence). V lost 1 base and J 8 bases, leaving 12 bases between the germline ends. The treatment: roughly 20 received Ad26.COV2.S at low or high dose, single or two shots; about 5 received placebo; per-sample allocation not given. Collection of samples fell on day 63 after the first vaccine or placebo injection. Built on an Ad26 vector, the vaccine expressed Wuhan-strain SARS-CoV-2 spike. Produced via immunoSEQ multiplex PCR; TCRdb's table is partial and in-frame only. This sample has 410,000 or so clones, with about 93% found just once.

The clonotype was recovered from a person aged 18 to 65 who received the Ad26.COV2.S COVID-19 vaccine or a placebo. This chain links TRBV27 with TRBJ2-4, with D possibly matching TRBD2 (6 bases). The specimen comprised peripheral blood, sampled in a trial of Ad26.COV2.S vaccine versus placebo. Here the CDR3 reads CASSLLGEEDIQYF. CDR3 DNA sequence: TGTGCCAGCAGTTTATTGGGGGAGGAGGACATTCAGTACTTC.